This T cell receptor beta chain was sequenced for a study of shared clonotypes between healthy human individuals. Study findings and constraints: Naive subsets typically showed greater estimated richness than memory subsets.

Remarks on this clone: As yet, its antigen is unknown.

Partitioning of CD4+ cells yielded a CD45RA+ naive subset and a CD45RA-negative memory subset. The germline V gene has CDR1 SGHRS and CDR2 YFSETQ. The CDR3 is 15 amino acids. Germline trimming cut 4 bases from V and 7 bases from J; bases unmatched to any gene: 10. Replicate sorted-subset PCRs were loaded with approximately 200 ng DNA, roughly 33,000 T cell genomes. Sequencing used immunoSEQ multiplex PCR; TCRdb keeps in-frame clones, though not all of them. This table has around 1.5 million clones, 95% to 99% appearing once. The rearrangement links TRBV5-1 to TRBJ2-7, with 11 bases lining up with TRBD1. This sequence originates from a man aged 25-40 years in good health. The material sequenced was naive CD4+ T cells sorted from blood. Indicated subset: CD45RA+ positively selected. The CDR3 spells CASSPVGQGVGEQYF. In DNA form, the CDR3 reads TGCGCCAGCAGCCCGGTGGGACAGGGGGTAGGTGAGCAGTACTTC.